These 21 T cell receptor beta chains were all obtained from the same sample, sequenced in a study of T-cell reconstitution after alpha-beta-depleted transplantation in children. The TCRbeta library was prepared with unique molecular identifiers. TCRdb independently ran MiXCR on the PCR reads; one entry per CDR3 protein. This table has 200,000 to 250,000 distinct CDR3 sequences, more than 10% appearing once. The sample consisted of PBMCs from the stem cell graft donor, taken from the stem cell graft. The source of these receptors is a human donor who donated a stem cell graft to a child with acute lymphoblastic leukemia.

V gene TRBV7-8 combines with J gene TRBJ1-5; D remains ambiguous. The CDR3 runs to 14 residues. V gave up 5 bases and J gave up 0 bases, with 8 bases separating them. CDR1 SGHVS and CDR2 FQNEAQ come from the germline V gene. The CDR3 DNA is TGTGCCAGCAGCCCTCAAAGTAGCAATCAGCCCCAGCATTTT. It is translated as CASSPQSSNQPQHF.

This clonotype was recorded at least ten times. DNA of the CDR3: TGCAGCGGCGACAGGGGCACAGATACGCAGTATTTT. Its protein product is CSGDRGTDTQYF. This rearrangement joins TRBV29-1 to TRBJ2-3; 7 bases align to TRBD1. CDR1 and CDR2 (germline): SQVTM, ANQGSEA. V dropped 7 bases and J dropped 1; count of bases not matched to a gene: 2. This CDR3 comprises 12 residues.

There are many counts of this clonotype. V usage is TRBV5-1 and J usage is TRBJ2-3; D not certain. Germline V gene sequence: CDR1 SGHRS, CDR2 YFSETQ. The CDR3 is 15 amino acids. The V and J ends lost 0 bases and 0 bases respectively, with 8 bases between them. The CDR3 here is CASSLGPGSTDTQYF. The CDR3 nucleotides are TGCGCCAGCAGCTTGGGTCCAGGTAGCACAGATACGCAGTATTTT.

This clonotype was detected many times. This rearrangement joins TRBV27 to TRBJ2-1; D possibly corresponds to TRBD1 (6 bases). Trimming shortened V by 3 bases and J by 0 bases, and 15 bases separated the two germline ends. Germline CDR1 and CDR2: MNHEY and SMNVEV (reference sequence). The length of the CDR3 is 17 residues. CDR3 residues: CASSFKQGADSYNEQFF. CDR3 nucleotide sequence: TGTGCCAGCAGTTTCAAACAGGGAGCGGACTCCTACAATGAGCAGTTCTTC.

This clonotype was seen ten or more times. The chain recombines TRBV20-1 with TRBJ2-3, with a possible D match to TRBD2 (5 bases). The CDR3 is 14 residues long. Germline V gene data show CDR1 as DFQATT and CDR2 as SNEGSKA (reference sequence). V dropped 6 bases and J dropped 2 bases, with 15 bases sitting between them. Here the CDR3 DNA reads TGCAGTGCCCGAGGGAGTCTAAACACAGATACGCAGTATTTT. It is translated as CSARGSLNTDTQYF.

This clonotype was counted at least ten times. The chain employs TRBV7-6 and TRBJ2-5; the D gene is possibly TRBD2 (6 bases). Deletions cut 1 base from V and 5 bases from J, with 17 bases between. CDR3 length: 16 amino acids. Germline values: CDR1 SGHVS, CDR2 FNYEAQ. The CDR3 protein is CASSLEEGESLETQYF. CDR3 DNA: TGTGCCAGCAGCTTAGAGGAGGGCGAGTCCCTTGAGACCCAGTACTTC.

Many counts were recorded for this clonotype. The chain recombines TRBV7-9 with TRBJ2-3; no reliable D call. In germline, CDR1 is SEHNR, CDR2 FQNEAQ (reference sequence). The CDR3 contains 12 residues. Trimming took off 5 bases at V and 3 bases at J, with 6 bases between the two ends. In nucleotides, the CDR3 is TGTGCCAGCAGCGGCCAAACAGATACGCAGTATTTT. Its protein product is CASSGQTDTQYF.

This clonotype came up once. The rearrangement links TRBV28 to TRBJ1-2; possibly TRBD1 for D (5 bases). Germline V gene data show CDR1 as MDHEN and CDR2 as SYDVKM. This CDR3 region has 14 residues. V was trimmed by 4 bases and J by 6 bases, leaving 15 bases between them. The CDR3 protein is CASSSPRTRDGYTF. The CDR3 coding sequence is TGTGCCAGCAGTTCCCCCCGGACAAGGGATGGCTACACCTTC.

This clonotype was counted between two and nine times. V gene TRBV3-1 combines with J gene TRBJ2-3, with TRBD2 matching 9 bases. The V segment lost 1 base and the J segment 4 bases; nucleotides outside the gene matches: 9. The germline V gene has CDR1 LGHDT and CDR2 YNNKEL (reference sequence). The CDR3 has 17 residues. The CDR3 sequence: CASSQGTSVAGADTQYF. The CDR3 DNA reads as TGTGCCAGCAGCCAAGGAACATCAGTAGCGGGAGCAGATACGCAGTATTTT.

The chain couples TRBV27 to TRBJ1-2; 9 bases line up with TRBD1. V lost 6 bases to trimming and J lost 5 bases; unmatched junction nucleotides: 7. From germline, CDR1 is MNHEY and CDR2 SMNVEV (reference sequence). The CDR3 has 14 residues. As DNA, the CDR3 is TGTGCCAGCAGAACACAGGGGGCCCGATATGGCTACACCTTC. Translated: CASRTQGARYGYTF.

This clonotype was picked up many times. The chain links TRBV2 to TRBJ1-3, with TRBD1 matching 7 bases. J was trimmed by 4 bases and V by 8 bases; bases with no gene match: 2. This CDR3 has 12 residues. Germline CDR1 and CDR2: SNHLY and FYNNEI. Written as DNA, the CDR3 is TGTGCCAGCGAGACAGGGGGAAACACCATATATTTT. It codes for CASETGGNTIYF.

This chain links TRBV6-2 or TRBV6-3 with TRBJ1-5, with D unresolved. V was trimmed by 3 bases and J by 0 bases, leaving 12 bases between them. This CDR3 is 16 amino acids long. From germline, CDR1 is MNHEY and CDR2 SVGEGT. CDR3 protein: CASSYYAGYSNQPQHF. CDR3 DNA: TGTGCCAGCAGTTATTATGCAGGCTATAGCAATCAGCCCCAGCATTTT.

This clonotype came up a few times. The rearrangement links TRBV20-1 to TRBJ1-5; 7 bases map to TRBD1. From germline, CDR1 is DFQATT and CDR2 SNEGSKA (reference sequence). Trimming took 5 bases from V and 0 from J; bases not matched to a gene: 13. The CDR3 has 17 residues. The CDR3 DNA follows: TGCAGTGCTGGACCCTCAGACAGGGCGTTTAGCAATCAGCCCCAGCATTTT. It specifies CSAGPSDRAFSNQPQHF.

This clonotype was counted at least ten times. V and J are TRBV7-2 and TRBJ2-3, with D perhaps TRBD1 (6 bases). CDR1 and CDR2 from the germline V gene are SGHTA and FQGNSA. Between the trimmed V and J ends, which lost 3 bases and 0 bases, there was a span of 16 bases. The CDR3 is made up of 17 amino acids. CDR3 residues: CASSFGLGQISTDTQYF. CDR3 in DNA: TGTGCCAGCAGCTTCGGTCTCGGACAGATCAGCACAGATACGCAGTATTTT.

The J gene is TRBJ1-2, the V gene TRBV12-3 or TRBV12-4, with D maybe TRBD1 (5 bases). Trimming stripped 6 bases from V and 1 base from J, with 12 bases between. The CDR3 totals 14 residues. The CDR3: CASSPRGDNYGYTF. As DNA, the CDR3 is TGTGCCAGCAGCCCTCGGGGGGATAACTATGGCTACACCTTC.

This clonotype was counted ten times or more. The J gene is TRBJ2-3, the V gene TRBV6-2 or TRBV6-3; a weak D match, TRBD2 (5 bases). Germline V lookup: CDR1 MNHEY, CDR2 SVGEGT. Trimming took off 3 bases at V and 1 base at J, with 11 bases between the two ends. This CDR3 has 15 residues. The CDR3 sequence is CASSYEGPGTDTQYF. As DNA, the CDR3 is TGTGCCAGCAGTTATGAGGGCCCGGGCACAGATACGCAGTATTTT.

This clonotype was counted ten times or more. This chain uses TRBV20-1 with TRBJ2-2; 8 nucleotides align to TRBD1. Germline values: CDR1 DFQATT, CDR2 SNEGSKA (reference sequence). The CDR3 has 14 residues. Trimming cost V 5 bases and J 6 bases; bases outside gene matches: 8. The CDR3 is CSASWTGSPGELFF. In nucleotides, the CDR3 is TGCAGTGCTTCCTGGACAGGGTCGCCCGGGGAGCTGTTTTTT.

This clonotype was seen many times. V and J are TRBV27 and TRBJ1-1, with D unresolved. CDR1 MNHEY and CDR2 SMNVEV come from the germline V gene (reference sequence). This CDR3 is built from 13 residues. V lost 2 bases and J lost 2, with 6 bases in between. CDR3: CASSLVGNTEAFF. As DNA, the CDR3 is TGTGCCAGCAGTTTAGTGGGAAACACTGAAGCTTTCTTT.

The chain recombines TRBV20-1 with TRBJ1-5; D perhaps matches TRBD1 (5 bases). V was cut by 3 bases and J by 2 bases, with 14 bases left in between. This CDR3 region has 15 residues. Germline V gene data show CDR1 as DFQATT and CDR2 as SNEGSKA (reference sequence). The CDR3 protein is CSARSQVGGNQPQHF. The CDR3 coding sequence is TGCAGTGCTAGGTCACAGGTGGGGGGCAATCAGCCCCAGCATTTT.

This clonotype has at least ten counts. CDR3 DNA sequence: TGTGCCAGCAGTGAAATTGGACAGCCCCAGCATTTT. This gives the protein CASSEIGQPQHF. V is TRBV6-1 and J is TRBJ1-5; D is unresolved. Germline-derived CDR1 and CDR2 are MNHNS and SASEGT. V shed 2 bases and J shed 7 bases, with 6 bases lying between them. The CDR3 runs to 12 residues.

This clonotype showed up just a few times. CDR3 nucleotide sequence: TGTGCCAGCAGTTACGAGCCGGACCCGACCGGGGAGCTGTTTTTT. Its protein product is CASSYEPDPTGELFF. J is TRBJ2-2 and V is TRBV6-5; D remains unclear. The CDR3 has 15 residues. The V gene lost 2 bases and the J gene lost 5 bases, with 12 bases spanning the gap. The germline V gene has CDR1 MNHEY and CDR2 SVGAGI.